These T cell receptor beta chains were read from a single sample in a study. TCRdb itself ran the multiplex PCR reads through MiXCR, one entry per CDR3 protein. The sample consists of roughly 410 distinct CDR3 sequences, about 32% of them appearing once. What was sequenced was tumor-infiltrating Tregs sorted from the breast tumor. The receptor set was obtained from a female donor with breast cancer. CDR3s include the opening cysteine and the closing phenylalanine or tryptophan. D genes are given only for firm matches. The size field is filled for only some rows; it gives once, few, many or a size class.

v_call	j_call	clone_size	d_call	cdr3_aa	cdr3_nt
TRBV12-3/TRBV12-4	TRBJ1-2	many	-	CASSLRSYGYTF	TGTGCCAGCAGTTTGCGGAGCTATGGCTACACCTTC
TRBV12-3/TRBV12-4	TRBJ1-2	many	-	CASSLATRAYGGGYTF	TGTGCCAGCAGTTTAGCGACGAGGGCCTACGGTGGTGGCTACACCTTC
TRBV12-3/TRBV12-4	TRBJ1-2	few	-	CASSTTVYGYTF	TGTGCCAGCAGTACGACAGTCTATGGCTACACCTTC
TRBV12-3/TRBV12-4	TRBJ1-2	large	TRBD1	CASTGTGDNAYTF	TGTGCCAGCACCGGTACAGGGGACAACGCCTACACCTTC
TRBV12-3/TRBV12-4	TRBJ1-2	-	-	CASSYTGSYGYTF	TGTGCCAGCAGCTACACAGGGAGCTATGGCTACACCTTC
TRBV12-3/TRBV12-4	TRBJ1-2	-	TRBD1	CASSSTDRGSGYTF	TGTGCCAGCAGTTCGACGGACAGGGGATCTGGCTACACCTTC
TRBV12-3/TRBV12-4	TRBJ1-2	few	-	CASSLTGDYGYTF	TGTGCCAGCAGTTTGACAGGAGACTATGGCTACACCTTC
TRBV12-3/TRBV12-4	TRBJ1-2	medium-sized	-	CASSFQGSYGYTF	TGTGCCAGCAGTTTCCAGGGGTCCTATGGCTACACCTTC
TRBV12-3/TRBV12-4	TRBJ1-2	few	-	CASKRDYGYTF	TGTGCCAGCAAGCGGGACTATGGCTACACCTTC
TRBV12-3/TRBV12-4	TRBJ1-2	few	-	CASKILYGYTF	TGTGCCAGTAAGATTTTGTATGGCTACACCTTC
TRBV12-3/TRBV12-4	TRBJ1-2	-	-	CASSLVDGDGYTF	TGTGCCAGCAGTTTAGTTGACGGTGATGGCTACACCTTC
TRBV12-3/TRBV12-4	TRBJ1-2	-	-	CASSLRQGVNYGYTF	TGTGCCAGCAGTTTGAGGCAGGGCGTTAACTATGGCTACACCTTC
TRBV12-3/TRBV12-4	TRBJ1-2	medium-sized	-	CASRSGSADYGYTF	TGTGCCAGCAGATCAGGGAGCGCGGACTATGGCTACACCTTC
TRBV12-3/TRBV12-4	TRBJ1-2	-	TRBD1	CASRPGQGEGYTF	TGTGCCAGCAGGCCCGGACAGGGAGAGGGCTACACCTTC
TRBV12-3/TRBV12-4	TRBJ1-2	hyperexpanded	TRBD1	CASSSQGDRVTYGYTF	TGTGCCAGCAGTTCGCAAGGGGACAGGGTAACCTATGGCTACACCTTC
TRBV12-3/TRBV12-4	TRBJ1-2	few	-	CASSSTTDNYGYTF	TGTGCCAGCAGTTCTACGACGGATAACTATGGCTACACCTTC
TRBV12-3/TRBV12-4	TRBJ1-2	large	-	CASSIGGAGYTF	TGTGCCAGCAGTATCGGAGGTGCTGGCTACACCTTC
TRBV12-3/TRBV12-4	TRBJ1-2	large	-	CASSLTDTCTF	TGTGCCAGCAGTTTGACAGACACATGCACCTTC
TRBV12-3/TRBV12-4	TRBJ1-2	medium-sized	TRBD1	CASSLGQSLNGYTF	TGTGCCAGCAGTTTGGGACAGTCTCTAAATGGCTACACCTTC
TRBV12-3/TRBV12-4	TRBJ1-2	few	-	CASSQRLANYGYTF	TGTGCCAGCAGTCAGAGATTAGCTAACTATGGCTACACCTTC
TRBV12-3/TRBV12-4	TRBJ1-2	few	TRBD1	CASSLVDRGYGYTF	TGTGCCAGCAGCCTCGTGGACAGGGGATATGGCTACACCTTC
TRBV12-3/TRBV12-4	TRBJ1-2	-	-	CASSYDRLGNYGYTF	TGTGCCAGCAGCTACGACAGGCTGGGGAACTATGGCTACACCTTC
TRBV12-3/TRBV12-4	TRBJ1-2	-	TRBD1	CASSRQGWHYGYTF	TGTGCCAGCAGCCGACAGGGGTGGCACTATGGCTACACCTTC
TRBV12-3/TRBV12-4	TRBJ1-2	-	-	CASRLLDYGYTF	TGTGCCAGCAGGCTTTTAGACTATGGCTACACCTTC
TRBV12-3/TRBV12-4	TRBJ1-2	-	-	CASSSNYRGYTF	TGTGCCAGCAGTTCCAACTACCGTGGCTACACCTTC
TRBV12-3/TRBV12-4	TRBJ1-2	few	-	CASSPGEYGYTF	TGTGCCAGCAGCCCCGGGGAATATGGCTACACCTTC
TRBV12-3/TRBV12-4	TRBJ1-2	-	-	CASSWSGAGYTF	TGTGCCAGCAGTTGGTCAGGGGCTGGCTACACCTTC
TRBV12-3/TRBV12-4	TRBJ1-2	-	-	CASKRTGSFGYTF	TGTGCCAGCAAGCGGACGGGATCGTTCGGCTACACCTTC
TRBV12-3/TRBV12-4	TRBJ1-2	-	TRBD1	CASSLSGTGNGYTF	TGTGCCAGCAGTTTGTCCGGGACAGGGAATGGCTACACCTTC
TRBV12-3/TRBV12-4	TRBJ1-2	few	-	CASSLLPGPFYGYTF	TGTGCCAGCAGTTTACTTCCGGGACCGTTCTATGGCTACACCTTC
TRBV12-3/TRBV12-4	TRBJ1-2	-	-	CASSFVRSYGYTF	TGTGCCAGCAGTTTTGTCAGGTCCTATGGCTACACCTTC
TRBV12-3/TRBV12-4	TRBJ1-2	few	-	CASRRQELDGYTF	TGTGCCAGCAGACGACAGGAATTGGATGGCTACACCTTC
TRBV12-3/TRBV12-4	TRBJ1-2	large	-	CASQSDYGYTF	TGTGCCAGTCAGAGCGACTATGGCTACACCTTC
TRBV12-3/TRBV12-4	TRBJ1-2	-	-	CASSIRTYGYTF	TGTGCCAGCAGTATCCGGACCTATGGCTACACCTTC
TRBV12-3/TRBV12-4	TRBJ1-2	-	-	CASSGTNYGYTF	TGTGCCAGCAGTGGGACTAACTATGGCTACACCTTC
TRBV12-3/TRBV12-4	TRBJ1-2	-	-	CASTLGQTYGYTF	TGTGCCAGCACCTTGGGTCAGACTTATGGCTACACCTTC
TRBV12-3/TRBV12-4	TRBJ1-2	-	-	CASQGTNYGYTF	TGTGCCAGCCAGGGGACTAACTATGGCTACACCTTC
TRBV12-3/TRBV12-4	TRBJ1-2	-	-	CASSLGGYTF	TGTGCCAGCAGTTTAGGTGGCTACACCTTC
TRBV12-3/TRBV12-4	TRBJ1-2	-	-	CASSWVRDYGYTF	TGTGCCAGCAGTTGGGTTAGAGACTATGGCTACACCTTC
TRBV12-3/TRBV12-4	TRBJ1-2	-	-	CASSPDANYGYTF	TGTGCCAGCAGCCCGGACGCTAACTATGGCTACACCTTC
TRBV12-3/TRBV12-4	TRBJ1-2	-	TRBD1	CASRGMTGSDYGYTF	TGTGCCAGCAGGGGTATGACAGGGAGTGACTATGGCTACACCTTC
TRBV12-3/TRBV12-4	TRBJ1-2	many	-	CASSYAQNYGYTF	TGTGCCAGCAGTTACGCACAGAACTATGGCTACACCTTC
TRBV12-3/TRBV12-4	TRBJ1-2	hyperexpanded	-	CASSFDPGDYGYTF	TGTGCCAGCAGTTTTGATCCAGGGGACTATGGCTACACCTTC
TRBV12-3/TRBV12-4	TRBJ1-2	large	-	CASSFVAGYGYTF	TGTGCCAGCAGTTTTGTCGCGGGCTATGGCTACACCTTC
TRBV12-3/TRBV12-4	TRBJ1-2	large	TRBD1	CASSPGTDYGYTF	TGTGCCAGCAGTCCCGGGACAGACTATGGCTACACCTTC
TRBV12-3/TRBV12-4	TRBJ1-2	large	TRBD1	CASSSRGTGDGYTF	TGTGCCAGCAGCTCGCGCGGGACAGGGGATGGCTACACCTTC